This TCR beta chain was captured in a study of cytomegalovirus exposure and HLA in healthy donors. Overall study: Some 77 million unique TCRs from HLA-typed donors were held in an early release of data. Study-level findings and limits: According to an earlier analysis, most TCR beta V segments yielded productive rearrangements about 87% or about 30% of the time.

Trimming took 5 bases from V and 2 from J; bases not matched to a gene: 9. CDR3 length: 16 residues. Germline values: CDR1 KGHSH, CDR2 LQKENI. Concerning this clone: Antigen unknown.

PCR primers comprised 60 Vbeta and 13 Jbeta primers. The repertoire was sequenced with immunoSEQ multiplex PCR; TCRdb's copy has only in-frame clones and lacks some. The table lists roughly 130,000 clones, less than 85% of them singletons. This receptor was identified in a woman in her fifties or sixties in good health and CMV-seropositive. The chain couples TRBV18 to TRBJ1-5; 7 nucleotides line up with TRBD1. Specimen: PBMCs. The CDR3 is CASSVSRGSGNQPQHF. The CDR3 DNA reads TGTGCCAGCTCAGTATCCAGGGGGTCCGGCAATCAGCCCCAGCATTTT. The whole variable domain, filled in from reference TRBV18 and TRBJ1-5, reads NAGVMQNPRHLVRRRGQEARLRCSPMKGHSHVYWYRQLPEEGLKFMVYLQKENIIDESGMPKERFSAEFPKEGPSILRIQQVVRGDSAAYFCASSVSRGSGNQPQHFGDGTRLSIL.